This T cell receptor (beta chain) was documented in a study of somatic mutations in cytotoxic T cells in rheumatoid arthritis. Study-level points and caveats: Rheumatoid arthritis patients showed CD8+ clonality increasing with age, unlike healthy controls.

As regards this clone: Its antigen remains unidentified.

Here immunoSEQ multiplex PCR was the method, and the copy in TCRdb shows in-frame clones only, minus some. The repertoire holds 20,000 to 25,000 clones, with just under 80% as singletons. V was cut by 3 bases and J by 5 bases, with 2 bases left in between. CDR1 is DFQATT, CDR2 SNEGSKA, per germline (reference sequence). The CDR3 totals 10 residues. The clonotype comes from an adult with rheumatoid arthritis. This rearrangement joins TRBV20-1 to TRBJ2-1; D not resolved. Material for sequencing was CD8+ T cells sorted from blood. The CDR3 loop reads CSASNNEQFF. The CDR3 DNA follows: TGCAGTGCTAGTAACAATGAGCAGTTCTTC.